A single sample is the source of the 23 T cell receptor beta chains below, sequenced in a study of OX40 agonist ivuxolimab in advanced cancers. Profiled with immunoSEQ multiplex PCR; TCRdb holds only in-frame clones, not every one. In the table there are approximately 67,000 clones, roughly 80% of which are singletons. This sample comprised CD4+ or CD8+ T cells sorted from blood, obtained in a trial of the OX40 agonist ivuxolimab. These receptor sequences come from an adult with an advanced solid tumor such as melanoma, head and neck, liver or kidney cancer.

The chain employs TRBV7-9 and TRBJ1-4; a possible D gene is TRBD1 (5 bases). Trimming stripped 5 bases from V and 0 bases from J, with 10 bases between. The CDR3 is 15 residues long. CDR1 is SEHNR, CDR2 FQNEAQ, per germline (reference sequence). CDR3 sequence: CASSQDRSTNEKLFF. In DNA form, the CDR3 reads TGTGCCAGCAGCCAAGACAGATCAACTAATGAAAAACTGTTTTTT.

The J gene is TRBJ1-2, the V gene TRBV7-8; D might be TRBD1 (6 bases). This CDR3 comprises 14 residues. The V gene's germline CDR1 is SGHVS and CDR2 FQNEAQ. V lost 5 bases and J 4 bases, leaving 14 bases between the germline ends. As DNA, the CDR3 is TGTGCCAGCAGCAATCCAGACAGGAGCTATGGCTACACCTTC. It yields the protein CASSNPDRSYGYTF.

This rearrangement joins TRBV7-2 to TRBJ2-2; 11 nucleotides line up with TRBD1. The V gene's germline CDR1 is SGHTA and CDR2 FQGNSA. The CDR3 runs to 14 residues. J was trimmed by 6 bases and V by 5 bases; bases with no gene match: 2. CDR3 DNA: TGTGCCAGCAGCACGGACAGGGGGCCCGGGGAGCTGTTTTTT. Translating it yields CASSTDRGPGELFF.

This clone was counted once. The V and J genes are TRBV11-3 and TRBJ2-7; D might be TRBD2 (5 bases). Per germline, CDR1 SGHNT and CDR2 YENEEA. The CDR3 covers 14 residues. The V gene lost 1 base and the J gene lost 2 bases, with 9 bases spanning the gap. The CDR3 nucleotides read TGTGCCAGCAGCTTAGGAGGGCAGACCTACGAGCAGTACTTC. The encoded protein is CASSLGGQTYEQYF.

This clone was detected only once. V usage is TRBV7-2 and J usage is TRBJ2-3; D is undetermined. The germline gives CDR1 SGHTA, CDR2 FQGNSA. Trimming cost V 1 base and J 1 base, with 9 bases left between them. The CDR3 runs to 15 residues. The CDR3 is CASSLVRPGTDTQYF. CDR3 sequence (DNA): TGTGCCAGCAGCTTAGTACGTCCCGGCACAGATACGCAGTATTTT.

The chain recombines TRBV7-3 with TRBJ2-1; 7 bases match TRBD2. This CDR3 spans 16 amino acids. The trim removed 5 bases at V and 5 bases at J, leaving 12 bases unmatched. Looked up from germline, CDR1 is SGHTA and CDR2 is FQGTGA. The CDR3 DNA sequence: TGTGCCAGCAGCCGCCGAGGTCGGAGCGGGGACAATGAGCAGTTCTTC. Translated, it gives CASSRRGRSGDNEQFF.

This sequence joins TRBV19 and TRBJ1-1, with 10 bases matching TRBD1. Germline lookup yields CDR1 LNHDA and CDR2 SQIVND (reference sequence). With 5 bases clipped from V and 4 bases from J, the junction kept 4 bases outside the gene matches. The CDR3 contains 14 residues. In DNA form, the CDR3 reads TGTGCCAGTAGTGCGGGACAGGGGCGCACTGAAGCTTTCTTT. Translating it yields CASSAGQGRTEAFF.

The chain couples TRBV6-5 to TRBJ2-3; D possibly corresponds to TRBD2 (6 bases). Per germline, CDR1 MNHEY and CDR2 SVGAGI. The CDR3 has 13 residues. V was clipped by 7 bases and J by 8 bases, with 16 bases between them. The CDR3 protein is CASTDLLAGTQYF. The CDR3 DNA reads as TGTGCCAGCACCGACCTACTAGCCGGTACGCAGTATTTT.

The J gene is TRBJ2-2, the V gene TRBV9; 7 positions match TRBD1. V was clipped by 3 bases and J by 1 base; unmatched bases: 3. CDR3 length equals 15 residues. Germline V gene data show CDR1 as SGDLS and CDR2 as YYNGEE. CDR3 DNA sequence: TGTGCCAGCAGCGCCAGGACAGGGAACACCGGGGAGCTGTTTTTT. It specifies CASSARTGNTGELFF.

The V and J genes are TRBV7-7 and TRBJ2-1, with D maybe TRBD2 (5 bases). This CDR3 is built from 16 residues. The V end lost 1 base, the J end lost 6 bases, and 16 bases lay between the germline ends. Looked up from germline, CDR1 is SSHAT and CDR2 is FNYEAQ (reference sequence). As DNA, the CDR3 is TGTGCCAGCAGCTTAGGCGGTTGGGGAGCCTCCAATGAGCAGTTCTTC. Translation gives CASSLGGWGASNEQFF.

V is TRBV28 and J is TRBJ1-5, with D possibly matching TRBD1 (6 bases). Germline values: CDR1 MDHEN, CDR2 SYDVKM. The CDR3 runs 18 residues. V gave up 3 bases and J gave up 1 base, with 19 bases separating them. This chain's CDR3 is CASSFGTGGTVSNQPQHF. For the CDR3, the DNA is TGTGCCAGCAGTTTTGGGACGGGGGGCACAGTCAGCAATCAGCCCCAGCATTTT.

The chain is built from TRBV6-5 and TRBJ1-4; D unresolved. Trimming stripped 5 bases from V and 5 bases from J, with 9 bases between. Germline CDR1 and CDR2: MNHEY and SVGAGI. This CDR3 spans 13 amino acids. This chain's CDR3 is CASSMLGNEKLFF. The CDR3 DNA reads TGTGCCAGCAGTATGCTAGGGAATGAAAAACTGTTTTTT.

The J gene is TRBJ2-1, the V gene TRBV2; 7 nucleotides match TRBD2. V gave up 6 bases and J gave up 6 bases; unmatched junction bases: 11. There are 15 residues in the CDR3. CDR1 SNHLY and CDR2 FYNNEI come from the germline V gene. The CDR3 DNA is TGTGCCAGCAGGGTGACTAGCAGTGCAGGCAATGAGCAGTTCTTC. Amino acid sequence: CASRVTSSAGNEQFF.

The chain is built from TRBV7-9 and TRBJ2-3; 11 positions match TRBD2. Trimming at V came to 8 bases and at J to 0 bases, leaving 4 bases not matched to a gene. The CDR3 contains 15 residues. Germline CDR1 SEHNR, CDR2 FQNEAQ (reference sequence). In DNA form, the CDR3 reads TGTGCCAGCTTGGGACTAGCGGCAAGCACAGATACGCAGTATTTT. This codes for CASLGLAASTDTQYF. The whole variable domain, remainder taken from reference TRBV7-9 and TRBJ2-3, is DTGVSQNPRHKITKRGQNVTFRCDPISEHNRLYWYRQTLGQGPEFLTYFQNEAQLEKSRLLSDRFSAERPKGSFSTLEIQRTEQGDSAMYLCASLGLAASTDTQYFGPGTRLTVL.

The CDR3 nucleotides are TGTGCCAGCAGTCAACCCGGAGCGATTAATGAGCAGTTCTTC. Its translation is CASSQPGAINEQFF. V usage is TRBV7-2 and J usage is TRBJ2-1, with unresolved D. CDR1 SGHTA and CDR2 FQGNSA come from the germline V gene. V was trimmed by 6 bases and J by 7 bases, leaving 16 bases between them. The CDR3 loop spans 14 amino acids.

Concerning this clone: One junction end does not reproduce the germline sequence, and a read error may be involved. The chain uses TRBV7-9 and TRBJ1-1; no reliable D call. CDR1 and CDR2 (germline): SEHNR, FQNEAQ (reference sequence). This CDR3 contains 11 residues. The CDR3 DNA is TGTGCCAGCAGCTTAGTTTTAGGGTTCCATTTT. This sequence encodes CASSLVLGFHF.

The gene calls are TRBV7-3 and TRBJ2-2; D is unclear. Germline V gives CDR1 SGHTA, CDR2 FQGTGA. V was shortened by 2 bases and J by 0 bases, with 10 bases between the two germline ends. The CDR3 runs to 16 residues. CDR3 sequence: CASSLVSTSNTGELFF. DNA for the CDR3: TGTGCCAGCAGCTTAGTCAGCACATCGAACACCGGGGAGCTGTTTTTT.

V gene TRBV7-2 combines with J gene TRBJ2-3; perhaps TRBD1 as D (6 bases). There are 12 residues in the CDR3. Between the trimmed V and J ends, which lost 8 bases and 2 bases, there was a span of 8 bases. Germline V gives CDR1 SGHTA, CDR2 FQGNSA. CDR3 sequence reads: CASGQTTDTQYF. The CDR3 bases are TGTGCCAGCGGACAGACCACAGATACGCAGTATTTT.

This chain links TRBV7-8 with TRBJ1-2; 9 nucleotides line up with TRBD1. J was trimmed by 6 bases and V by 1 base; bases with no gene match: 6. CDR1 SGHVS and CDR2 FQNEAQ come from the germline V gene. The CDR3 contains 15 residues. CDR3 bases: TGTGCCAGCAGCTTAGGGGGGACAGGGTATGATGGCTACACCTTC. It encodes CASSLGGTGYDGYTF.

This chain uses TRBV19 with TRBJ2-7; D gene unclear. Trimming shortened V by 5 bases and J by 7 bases, and 27 bases separated the two germline ends. This CDR3 is built from 17 residues. Germline loops: CDR1 LNHDA, CDR2 SQIVND (reference sequence). The CDR3 here is CASSPQSGEPPLGEQYF. In DNA, the CDR3 is TGTGCCAGTAGTCCCCAGTCCGGAGAACCGCCGTTGGGGGAGCAGTACTTC.

The chain uses TRBV5-1 and TRBJ2-7; D tentatively reads TRBD1 or TRBD2 (5 bases each). The CDR3 extends over 15 amino acids. V was trimmed by 6 bases and J by 5 bases, leaving 21 bases between them. The germline CDR1 and CDR2 sequences are SGHRS and YFSETQ. The CDR3 region is CASTFRAGSADEQYF. In nucleotides, the CDR3 is TGCGCCAGCACCTTCAGAGCAGGGAGCGCGGACGAGCAGTACTTC.

V is TRBV5-4 and J is TRBJ2-7, with D tentatively TRBD1 (6 bases). The germline CDR1 and CDR2 sequences are SGHNT and YYREEE (reference sequence). CDR3 length: 14 residues. V dropped 3 bases and J dropped 5 bases, with 15 bases sitting between them. The CDR3 coding sequence is TGTGCCAGCAGCTCTCCCCAGGGGCCCAACGAGCAGTACTTC. It translates to CASSSPQGPNEQYF.

V is TRBV10-3 and J is TRBJ2-1; 14 positions agree with TRBD2. Germline lookup yields CDR1 ENHRY and CDR2 SYGVKD. The CDR3 has 13 residues. J lost 9 bases, V lost 8 bases, and 3 bases had no gene match. CDR3 nucleotides: TGTGCCATCGGGGGACTAGCGGGAGTTGAGCAGTTCTTC. It specifies CAIGGLAGVEQFF.